Each of the 10 T cell receptor beta chains below was sequenced from the same sample in a study of blood T cell repertoires in COVID-19. Assay: immunoSEQ multiplex PCR; the TCRdb copy retains only in-frame clones and omits some. This table has 150,000 to 160,000 clones, 83% appearing once. What was sequenced was peripheral blood. The source is a woman aged 60 to 75 with COVID-19, enrolled during active disease.

The rearrangement joins TRBV5-4 to TRBJ2-2, with D perhaps TRBD1 (7 bases). The V end lost 5 bases, the J end lost 0 bases, and 11 bases lay between the germline ends. This CDR3 region has 15 residues. Per the germline V gene, CDR1 is SGHNT and CDR2 is YYREEE (reference sequence). This chain's CDR3 is CASSLRGANTGELFF. The CDR3 DNA is TGTGCCAGCAGTCTCAGGGGGGCGAACACCGGGGAGCTGTTTTTT.

V usage is TRBV7-6 and J usage is TRBJ2-3, with D uncertain. V lost 5 bases, J lost 2 bases, and 11 bases lay in between. The CDR3 length is 14 residues. Per germline, CDR1 SGHVS and CDR2 FNYEAQ. The CDR3 spells CASSQEVDTDTQYF. CDR3 bases: TGTGCCAGCAGCCAGGAAGTGGACACAGATACGCAGTATTTT.

The gene calls are TRBV6-5 and TRBJ1-4, with 9 bases that match TRBD1. The CDR3 spans 15 residues. Germline V gene lookup returns CDR1 MNHEY and CDR2 SVGAGI. V was pared by 2 bases and J by 6 bases, with 4 bases of the junction left unmatched. CDR3 protein: CASSYDTGGDEKLFF. In DNA form, the CDR3 reads TGTGCCAGCAGTTACGACACAGGGGGCGATGAAAAACTGTTTTTT.

A few counts support this clone. The rearrangement joins TRBV3-1 (or the pseudogene TRBV3-2) to TRBJ1-1; the D gene is possibly TRBD1 (5 bases). Germline V gene sequence: CDR1 LGHDT, CDR2 YNNKEL (reference sequence). Between the trimmed V and J ends, which lost 1 base and 4 bases, there was a span of 10 bases. CDR3 size: 14 residues. In DNA, the CDR3 is TGTGCCAGCAGCCAAGGGGGACTGTTCACTGAAGCTTTCTTT. Its protein is CASSQGGLFTEAFF.

The chain employs TRBV14 and TRBJ2-3, with unresolved D. The CDR3 runs to 14 residues. Trimming cost V 0 bases and J 0 bases, with 4 bases left between them. Germline lookup yields CDR1 SGHDN and CDR2 FVKESK. CDR3 amino acids: CASSQDRSTDTQYF. Here the CDR3 DNA reads TGTGCCAGCAGCCAAGACAGGAGCACAGATACGCAGTATTTT.

This clone showed up just a few times. This chain links TRBV6-5 with TRBJ1-2; 10 bases are a match to TRBD1. With 4 bases clipped from V and 6 bases from J, the junction kept 8 bases outside the gene matches. Germline assignment: CDR1 MNHEY and CDR2 SVGAGI. The CDR3 has 15 amino acids. The CDR3 protein is CASSSGQGILNGYTF. The CDR3 coding sequence is TGTGCCAGCAGTTCGGGACAGGGGATATTAAATGGCTACACCTTC.

J is TRBJ2-2 and V is TRBV6-4; 10 bases fit TRBD2. J was trimmed by 6 bases and V by 0 bases; bases with no gene match: 1. Germline CDR1 MRHNA, CDR2 SNTAGT. The CDR3 spans 15 residues. The CDR3 DNA sequence: TGTGCCAGCAGTGACTCAGCGGGAGGGCCCGGGGAGCTGTTTTTT. This encodes CASSDSAGGPGELFF.

The gene calls are TRBV3-1 (or the pseudogene TRBV3-2) and TRBJ1-3; 9 positions match TRBD1. This CDR3 spans 15 amino acids. Losses at the gene ends were 2 bases for V and 6 bases for J; bases not matched to a gene: 5. Germline loops: CDR1 LGHDT, CDR2 YNNKEL (reference sequence). The CDR3 sequence: CASSQRGQGKNTIYF. The CDR3 DNA sequence: TGTGCCAGCAGCCAAAGGGGACAGGGTAAAAACACCATATATTTT.

The J gene is TRBJ2-1, the V gene TRBV6-1; 14 bases are shared with TRBD2. V gave up 6 bases and J gave up 5 bases; unmatched junction bases: 3. The CDR3 spans 15 residues. Germline CDR1 MNHNS, CDR2 SASEGT. The CDR3 coding sequence is TGTGCCAGCAGCCGGACTAGCGGGGGGAACAATGAGCAGTTCTTC. Its translation: CASSRTSGGNNEQFF.

The chain carries TRBV6-5 and TRBJ1-4; D unclear. V lost 4 bases and J 0 bases, leaving 9 bases between the germline ends. Germline V gene data show CDR1 as MNHEY and CDR2 as SVGAGI. The CDR3 has 15 residues. The CDR3 bases are TGTGCCAGCAGTTCCGGTTCTGCAACTAATGAAAAACTGTTTTTT. Residues: CASSSGSATNEKLFF.